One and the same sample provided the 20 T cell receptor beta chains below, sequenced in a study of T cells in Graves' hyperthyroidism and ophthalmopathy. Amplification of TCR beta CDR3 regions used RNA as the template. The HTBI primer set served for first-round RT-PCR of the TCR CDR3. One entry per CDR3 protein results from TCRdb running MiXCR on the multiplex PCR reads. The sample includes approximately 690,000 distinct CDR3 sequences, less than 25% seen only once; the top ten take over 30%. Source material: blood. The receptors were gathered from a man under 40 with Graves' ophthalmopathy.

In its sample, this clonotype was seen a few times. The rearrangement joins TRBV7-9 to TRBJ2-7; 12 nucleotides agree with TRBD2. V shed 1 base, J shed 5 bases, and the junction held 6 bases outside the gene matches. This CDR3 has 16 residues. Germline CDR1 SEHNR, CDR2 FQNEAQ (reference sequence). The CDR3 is CASSLGTSGTTDEQYF. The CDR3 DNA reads TGTGCCAGCAGCTTAGGGACTAGCGGGACCACGGACGAGCAGTACTTC.

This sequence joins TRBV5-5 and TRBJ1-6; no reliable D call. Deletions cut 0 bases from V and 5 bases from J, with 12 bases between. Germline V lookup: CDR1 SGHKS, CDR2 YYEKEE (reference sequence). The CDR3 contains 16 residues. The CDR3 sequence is CASSLVMQINNSPLHF. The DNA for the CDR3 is TGTGCCAGCAGCTTGGTAATGCAAATTAATAATTCACCCCTCCACTTT.

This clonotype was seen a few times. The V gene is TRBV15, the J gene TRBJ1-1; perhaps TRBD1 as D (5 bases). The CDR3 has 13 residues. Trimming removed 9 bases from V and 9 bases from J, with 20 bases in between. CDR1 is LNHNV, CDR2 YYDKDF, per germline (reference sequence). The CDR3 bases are TGTGCCACAGCCTTCCGGGGCGAATCGCAAGCTTTCTTT. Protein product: CATAFRGESQAFF. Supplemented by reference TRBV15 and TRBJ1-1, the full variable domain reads DAMVIQNPRYQVTQFGKPVTLSCSQTLNHNVMYWYQQKSSQAPKLLFHYYDKDFNNEADTPDNFQSRRPNTSFCFLDIRSPGLGDTAMYLCATAFRGESQAFFGQGTRLTVV.

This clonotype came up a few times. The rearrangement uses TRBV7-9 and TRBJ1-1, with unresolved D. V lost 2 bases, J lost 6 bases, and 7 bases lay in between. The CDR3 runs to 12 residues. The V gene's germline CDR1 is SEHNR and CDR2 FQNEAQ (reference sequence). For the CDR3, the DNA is TGTGCCAGCAGCTTAAGGGTGTCTGAAGCTTTCTTT. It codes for CASSLRVSEAFF.

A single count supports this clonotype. CDR3 residues: CSGNRATGELFF. For the CDR3, the DNA is TGCAGCGGAAACAGGGCCACCGGGGAGCTGTTTTTT. This chain links TRBV29-1 with TRBJ2-2; possibly TRBD1 for D (6 bases). CDR1 and CDR2 from the germline V gene are SQVTM and ANQGSEA. This CDR3 is built from 12 residues. V dropped 7 bases and J dropped 4 bases, with 10 bases sitting between them.

CDR3 coding DNA: TGTGCCACCAGACAGCCTAATGAAGCTTTCTTT. Protein product: CATRQPNEAFF. The rearrangement uses TRBV7-9 and TRBJ1-1; TRBD1 might be the D (5 bases). Trimming stripped 10 bases from V and 7 bases from J, with 13 bases between. This CDR3 has 11 amino acids. Germline CDR1 SEHNR, CDR2 FQNEAQ (reference sequence).

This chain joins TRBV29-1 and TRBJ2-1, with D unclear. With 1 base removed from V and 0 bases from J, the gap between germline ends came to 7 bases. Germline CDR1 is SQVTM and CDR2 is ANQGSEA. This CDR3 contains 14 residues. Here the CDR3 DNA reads TGCAGCGTTGAAGGTTCGAGCTCCTACAATGAGCAGTTCTTC. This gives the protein CSVEGSSSYNEQFF.

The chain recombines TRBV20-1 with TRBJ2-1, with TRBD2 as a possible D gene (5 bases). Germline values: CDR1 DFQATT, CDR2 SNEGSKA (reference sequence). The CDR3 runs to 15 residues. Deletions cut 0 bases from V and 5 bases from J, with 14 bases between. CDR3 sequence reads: CSAREEARYNNEQFF. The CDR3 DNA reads TGCAGTGCTAGAGAGGAGGCTAGGTACAACAATGAGCAGTTCTTC.

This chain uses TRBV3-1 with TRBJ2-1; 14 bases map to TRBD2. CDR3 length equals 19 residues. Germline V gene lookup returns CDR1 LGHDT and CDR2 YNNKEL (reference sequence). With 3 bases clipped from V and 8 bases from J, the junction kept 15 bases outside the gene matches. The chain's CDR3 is CASSHPRGLAGDAGDEQFF. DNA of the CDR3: TGTGCCAGCAGCCACCCACGGGGACTAGCGGGAGATGCGGGAGATGAGCAGTTCTTC.

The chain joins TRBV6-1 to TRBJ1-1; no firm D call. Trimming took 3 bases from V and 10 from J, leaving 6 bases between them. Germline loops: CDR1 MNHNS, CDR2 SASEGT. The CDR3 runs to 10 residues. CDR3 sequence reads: CASSDWRAFF. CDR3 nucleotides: TGTGCCAGCAGTGATTGGAGAGCTTTCTTT.

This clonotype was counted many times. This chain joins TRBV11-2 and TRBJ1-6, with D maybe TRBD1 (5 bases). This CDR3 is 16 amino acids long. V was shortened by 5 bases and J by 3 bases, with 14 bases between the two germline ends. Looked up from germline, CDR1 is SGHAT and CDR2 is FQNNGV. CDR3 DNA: TGTGCCAGCAGCCTCGTGGGGCGGGGCTATAATTCACCCCTCCACTTT. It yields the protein CASSLVGRGYNSPLHF.

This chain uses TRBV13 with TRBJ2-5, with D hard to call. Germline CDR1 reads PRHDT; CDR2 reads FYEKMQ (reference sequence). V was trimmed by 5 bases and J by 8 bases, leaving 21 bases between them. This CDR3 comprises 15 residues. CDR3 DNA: TGTGCCAGCAGCCCCCGGAGAGCCATCCAAGCCACCCAGTACTTC. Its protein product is CASSPRRAIQATQYF.

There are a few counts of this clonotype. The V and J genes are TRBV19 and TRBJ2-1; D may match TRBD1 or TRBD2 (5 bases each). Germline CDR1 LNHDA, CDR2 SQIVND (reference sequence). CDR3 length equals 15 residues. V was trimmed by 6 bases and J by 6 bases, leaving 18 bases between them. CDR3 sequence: CASSRDPSSGNEQFF. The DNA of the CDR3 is TGTGCCAGTAGCCGGGACCCTTCTTCGGGCAATGAGCAGTTCTTC.

CDR3 in DNA: TGTGCCAGCAGCCAAGATCTGGGACAGGTCGTCGGCATTCAGTACTTC. The encoded protein is CASSQDLGQVVGIQYF. The V call is TRBV14, the J call TRBJ2-4, with 8 bases lining up with TRBD1. Germline CDR1 and CDR2: SGHDN and FVKESK. V trimming: 0 bases; J trimming: 9 bases; junction bases outside the gene matches: 10. The CDR3 contains 16 residues.

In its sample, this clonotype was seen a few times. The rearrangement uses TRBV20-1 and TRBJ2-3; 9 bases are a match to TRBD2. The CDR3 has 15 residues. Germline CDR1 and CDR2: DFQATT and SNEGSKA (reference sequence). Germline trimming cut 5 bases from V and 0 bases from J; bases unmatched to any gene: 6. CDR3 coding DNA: TGCAGTGCTGGGACACTAGCGGGCAGCACAGATACGCAGTATTTT. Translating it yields CSAGTLAGSTDTQYF.

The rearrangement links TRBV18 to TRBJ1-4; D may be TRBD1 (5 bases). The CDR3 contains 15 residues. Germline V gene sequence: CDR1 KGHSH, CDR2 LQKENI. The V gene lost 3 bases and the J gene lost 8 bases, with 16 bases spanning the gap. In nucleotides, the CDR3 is TGTGCCAGCTCACCCCCCGGGACGGAATCGGAAAAACTGTTTTTT. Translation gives CASSPPGTESEKLFF.

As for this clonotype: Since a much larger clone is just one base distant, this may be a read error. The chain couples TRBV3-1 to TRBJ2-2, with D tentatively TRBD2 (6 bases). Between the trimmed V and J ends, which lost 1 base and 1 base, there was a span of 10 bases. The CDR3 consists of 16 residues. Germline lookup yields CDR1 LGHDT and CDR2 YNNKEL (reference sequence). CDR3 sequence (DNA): TGTGCCAGCAGCCAAGCGGGGGTCCTGAACACCGGGGAGCTGTTTTTT. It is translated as CASSQAGVLNTGELFF. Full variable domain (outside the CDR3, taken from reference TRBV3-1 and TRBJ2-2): DTAVSQTPKYLVTQMGNDKSIKCEQNLGHDTMYWYKQDSKKFLKIMFSYNNKELIINETVPNRFSPKSPDKAHLNLHINSLELGDSAVYFCASSQAGVLNTGELFFGEGSRLTVL.

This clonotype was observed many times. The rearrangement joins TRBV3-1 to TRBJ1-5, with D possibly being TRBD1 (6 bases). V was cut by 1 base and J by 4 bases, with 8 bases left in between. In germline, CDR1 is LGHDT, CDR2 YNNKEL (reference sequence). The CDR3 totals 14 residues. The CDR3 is CASSQGTVNQPQHF. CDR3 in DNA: TGTGCCAGCAGCCAAGGGACAGTTAATCAGCCCCAGCATTTT.

Here the CDR3 reads CSAINRDRGFHEQFF. The CDR3 DNA reads as TGCAGTGCTATAAACCGGGACAGGGGTTTCCATGAGCAGTTCTTC. The chain employs TRBV20-1 and TRBJ2-1; TRBD1 matches 10 bases. Germline CDR1 DFQATT, CDR2 SNEGSKA (reference sequence). V shed 4 bases and J 8 bases; nucleotides not matched to a gene: 11. CDR3 length: 15 residues.

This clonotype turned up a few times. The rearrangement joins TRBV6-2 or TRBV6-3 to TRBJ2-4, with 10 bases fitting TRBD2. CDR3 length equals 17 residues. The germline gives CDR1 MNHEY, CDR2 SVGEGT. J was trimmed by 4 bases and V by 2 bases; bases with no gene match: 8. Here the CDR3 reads CASSYPNRTSGKNIQYF. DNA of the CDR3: TGTGCCAGCAGTTACCCGAACAGGACTAGCGGTAAAAACATTCAGTACTTC.